A selection of T cell receptor beta chains follows, all from one sample in a study of Tregs in tolerant kidney transplant recipients. Sequenced by immunoSEQ multiplex PCR; TCRdb stores in-frame clones only, minus some. Of 55,000 to 75,000 clones listed, around 87% are singletons. The sample was CD4+ T cells from blood (PBMCs), taken 6 months after the transplant. Source of these receptors: a human patient who received a combined kidney and bone marrow transplant. Some of these T cells may belong to the graft donor. Each CDR3 is given with its conserved first and last residue. The D gene is left open where the match is weak. The size entry is marked missing in some rows and otherwise reads once, few, many or a size class.

d_call	clone_size	v_call	j_call	cdr3_aa	cdr3_nt
TRBD1	once	TRBV5-1	TRBJ2-3	CASSFGQGISDTQYF	TGCGCCAGCAGCTTTGGACAGGGGATTTCAGATACGCAGTATTTT
.	.	TRBV7-3	TRBJ1-1	CASSLTPGQVAEAFF	TGTGCCAGCAGCTTAACCCCCGGCCAGGTAGCTGAAGCTTTCTTT
.	.	TRBV4-1	TRBJ1-1	CASSRVTGNTEAFF	TGCGCCAGCAGCCGGGTTACAGGAAACACTGAAGCTTTCTTT
.	.	TRBV5-4	TRBJ2-5	CASSLSGRRGETQYF	TGTGCCAGCAGCTTGTCTGGCAGAAGGGGAGAGACCCAGTACTTC
TRBD1	.	TRBV18	TRBJ1-1	CASSPPSNRGITEAFF	TGTGCCAGCTCACCACCGTCTAACAGGGGGATCACTGAAGCTTTCTTT
.	.	TRBV19	TRBJ1-2	CASSATGSPITNYGYTF	TGTGCCAGTAGTGCTACAGGGAGTCCGATTACAAACTATGGCTACACCTTC
.	.	TRBV15	TRBJ1-3	CATSRGGFHSGNTIYF	TGTGCCACCAGCAGGGGAGGGTTTCACTCTGGAAACACCATATATTTT
.	.	TRBV5-8	TRBJ2-1	CASSLGRPGNEQFF	TGTGCCAGCAGCCTGGGTCGACCGGGCAATGAGCAGTTCTTC
TRBD2	few	TRBV4-1	TRBJ2-1	CASSQGRLAGRNEQFF	TGCGCCAGCAGCCAAGGGCGATTAGCGGGAAGGAATGAGCAGTTCTTC
TRBD1	.	TRBV2	TRBJ2-7	CASSRGQGLYF	TGTGCCAGCAGTAGGGGACAGGGGCTTTACTTC
TRBD1	.	TRBV2	TRBJ1-3	CASSPDRENTIYF	TGTGCCAGCAGCCCTGACAGGGAAAATACCATATATTTT
.	.	TRBV5-1	TRBJ2-1	CASSFLSYNEQFF	TGCGCCAGCAGCTTCCTCAGCTACAATGAGCAGTTCTTC
TRBD2	.	TRBV18	TRBJ2-7	CASSPQGTRTVYEQYF	TGTGCCAGCTCACCGCAAGGGACTAGGACCGTCTACGAGCAGTACTTC
.	medium-sized	TRBV7-9	TRBJ2-7	CASSLAGVDYEQYF	TGTGCCAGCAGCTTAGCGGGAGTTGACTACGAGCAGTACTTC
TRBD2	.	TRBV19	TRBJ2-3	CASSMGLAPDTQYF	TGTGCCAGTAGTATGGGACTAGCGCCAGATACGCAGTATTTT
.	.	TRBV9	TRBJ1-2	CASSAQGGGYTF	TGTGCCAGCAGCGCACAGGGTGGTGGCTACACCTTC
TRBD2	.	TRBV4-1	TRBJ2-5	CASSQWGGPLETQYF	TGCGCCAGCAGCCAATGGGGAGGGCCCTTGGAGACCCAGTACTTC
TRBD2	.	TRBV11-3	TRBJ2-5	CASSATSGESQETQYF	TGTGCCAGCAGCGCCACTAGCGGGGAGAGCCAAGAGACCCAGTACTTC
TRBD1	once	TRBV7-2	TRBJ2-2	CASSPPGQGDKTGELFF	TGTGCCAGCAGCCCACCGGGACAGGGTGATAAAACCGGGGAGCTGTTTTTT
.	.	TRBV18	TRBJ1-4	CASSPPGSAATNEKLFF	TGTGCCAGCTCACCTCCGGGATCCGCTGCAACTAATGAAAAACTGTTTTTT
.	few	TRBV5-5	TRBJ1-3	CASSFGGSGNTIYF	TGTGCCAGCAGCTTCGGGGGCTCTGGAAACACCATATATTTT
.	.	TRBV5-1	TRBJ2-1	CASSLGTSGLYNEQFF	TGCGCCAGCAGCTTGGGGACCAGCGGACTCTACAATGAGCAGTTCTTC
TRBD1	.	TRBV18	TRBJ1-4	CASSPLGQGSEKLFF	TGTGCCAGCTCACCACTTGGACAGGGTAGTGAAAAACTGTTTTTT
.	once	TRBV10-3	TRBJ2-1	CAISRDSWGSNEQFF	TGTGCCATCAGCCGGGACTCTTGGGGGTCGAATGAGCAGTTCTTC
.	.	TRBV9	TRBJ1-2	CASSVGPQEYGYTF	TGTGCCAGCAGCGTAGGACCACAGGAATATGGCTACACCTTC
.	.	TRBV7-2	TRBJ2-5	CASSLYRVRETQYF	TGTGCCAGCAGCTTATACAGGGTTCGAGAGACCCAGTACTTC
.	once	TRBV16	TRBJ2-1	CASSQSISGAYNEQFF	TGTGCCAGCAGCCAATCGATTAGCGGCGCCTACAATGAGCAGTTCTTC
.	once	TRBV6-6	TRBJ1-2	CASSYRGTEGYGYTF	TGTGCCAGCAGTTACCGAGGGACGGAGGGTTATGGCTACACCTTC
TRBD2	.	TRBV5-4	TRBJ2-7	CASSRDYSYEQYF	TGTGCCAGCAGCCGGGACTATTCCTACGAGCAGTACTTC
TRBD1	once	TRBV7-2	TRBJ2-7	CASSRDSPNAYEQYF	TGTGCCAGCAGCCGGGACAGCCCCAACGCCTACGAGCAGTACTTC
.	.	TRBV6-5	TRBJ1-4	CASSDTGEKLFF	TGTGCCAGCAGTGATACAGGTGAAAAACTGTTTTTT
TRBD1	.	TRBV7-9	TRBJ1-2	CASRRGQGANYGYTF	TGTGCCAGCAGACGTGGACAGGGAGCGAACTATGGCTACACCTTC
TRBD1	.	TRBV6-5	TRBJ2-1	CASSYSDRHPYNEQFF	TGTGCCAGCAGTTACTCGGACAGGCACCCCTACAATGAGCAGTTCTTC
.	.	TRBV4-3	TRBJ2-6	CASSQEGGLSGANVLTF	TGCGCCAGCAGCCAAGAAGGCGGGCTCTCTGGGGCCAACGTCCTGACTTTC
TRBD1	.	TRBV5-1	TRBJ2-6	CASSSGQPSSGANVLTF	TGCGCCAGCAGCTCGGGACAGCCGAGCTCTGGGGCCAACGTCCTGACTTTC
TRBD2	.	TRBV5-4	TRBJ2-2	CASSFLAVNTGELFF	TGTGCCAGCAGCTTTCTAGCGGTGAACACCGGGGAGCTGTTTTTT
TRBD2	.	TRBV9	TRBJ2-5	CASSGGSSGGRGETQYF	TGTGCCAGCAGCGGGGGATCTAGCGGGGGTAGGGGAGAGACCCAGTACTTC
TRBD1	.	TRBV7-9	TRBJ1-6	CASSSGQENSPLHF	TGTGCCAGCAGCTCGGGACAGGAAAATTCCCCCCTCCACTTT
.	.	TRBV20-1	TRBJ2-1	CSASSGNEQFF	TGCAGTGCTAGTAGCGGAAATGAGCAGTTCTTC
.	.	TRBV13	TRBJ1-1	CASSLSGRGNTEAFF	TGTGCCAGCAGCTTATCCGGGAGGGGGAACACTGAAGCTTTCTTT
.	.	TRBV5-1	TRBJ2-3	CASSYGGSTDTQYF	TGCGCCAGCAGCTACGGCGGGAGCACAGATACGCAGTATTTT
.	.	TRBV29-1	TRBJ2-7	CSVVSAYEQYF	TGCAGCGTTGTTTCCGCCTACGAGCAGTACTTC
.	.	TRBV19	TRBJ1-2	CASSIQVYYGYTF	TGTGCCAGTAGTATCCAGGTTTACTATGGCTACACCTTC
TRBD2	.	TRBV11-1	TRBJ2-1	CASSPRLAGGDEQFF	TGTGCCAGCAGCCCCAGACTAGCGGGAGGAGATGAGCAGTTCTTC
.	.	TRBV7-2	TRBJ1-1	CASSLNRQKGAFF	TGTGCCAGCAGCTTAAACAGGCAAAAAGGGGCTTTCTTT
.	.	TRBV4-1	TRBJ1-5	CASSHSDQGWQPQHF	TGCGCCAGCAGCCATAGTGATCAGGGATGGCAGCCCCAGCATTTT
.	.	TRBV19	TRBJ1-1	CASSIEARGTEAFF	TGTGCCAGTAGTATAGAGGCTAGAGGCACTGAAGCTTTCTTT
.	once	TRBV20-1	TRBJ2-3	CSASRSDTQYF	TGCAGTGCTAGCCGTTCAGATACGCAGTATTTT
TRBD1	.	TRBV19	TRBJ2-7	CASTSTGTGNSYEQYF	TGTGCCAGTACCTCCACGGGGACAGGGAACTCCTACGAGCAGTACTTC
TRBD2	.	TRBV5-1	TRBJ2-3	CASSGRAFTDTQYF	TGCGCCAGCAGCGGGAGGGCCTTCACAGATACGCAGTATTTT
.	.	TRBV7-6	TRBJ1-1	CASSLVGGENTEAFF	TGTGCCAGCAGCTTAGTTGGAGGGGAGAACACTGAAGCTTTCTTT
TRBD1	.	TRBV9	TRBJ1-6	CASSGTGVNSPLHF	TGTGCCAGCAGCGGGACAGGGGTAAATTCACCCCTCCACTTT
TRBD2	.	TRBV6-4	TRBJ2-1	CASRLAGVPEQFF	TGTGCCAGCAGACTAGCGGGAGTCCCTGAGCAGTTCTTC
.	.	TRBV6-5	TRBJ2-3	CASSYGGRVTDTQYF	TGTGCCAGCAGTTACGGAGGGAGAGTAACAGATACGCAGTATTTT